This T cell receptor (beta chain) was recorded in a study of cytotoxic CD8 clonotypes in ibrutinib-treated CLL. Study at large: In all, roughly 11 patients were relapsed/refractory, around 15 were treatment-naive and 17 to 18 were IGHV unmutated.

Generated by immunoSEQ multiplex PCR, the TCRdb table keeps only in-frame clones and is missing some. The table shows 270,000 or so clones, with 76% occurring only once. Germline-derived CDR1 and CDR2 are ENHRY and SYGVKD. The V and J ends lost 4 bases and 2 bases respectively, with 12 bases between them. The CDR3 spans 16 residues. This TCR was recovered from a human donor with chronic lymphocytic leukemia. The chain uses TRBV10-3 and TRBJ2-6; D unclear. The sequenced sample was PBMCs, obtained at disease progression, from a patient treated with ibrutinib. CDR3 DNA sequence: TGTGCCATCAGTGTTGGGGTAGGCCCTGGGGCCAACGTCCTGACTTTC. Amino acids: CAISVGVGPGANVLTF.